This is a list of T cell receptor beta chains from one sample in a study of blood T cell repertoires in COVID-19. Only in-frame clones appear in the TCRdb table, and some are missing; sequencing was by immunoSEQ multiplex PCR. The sample yields 250,000 to 300,000 clones, around 85% seen once. The source material was peripheral blood. The receptors here all came from a woman aged 25 to 39 with COVID-19, enrolled during active disease. Both conserved end residues are part of each CDR3. The D gene is left open where the match is weak. Where a row states a size, it is once, few, many or the class of an expanded clone; other rows omit it.

clone size	V gene	D gene	J gene	CDR3 DNA	CDR3 protein
.	TRBV6-6	TRBD1	TRBJ1-2	TGTGCCAGCAGTTACTATGGCAGGGGGAATGGCTACACCTTC	CASSYYGRGNGYTF
.	TRBV25-1	.	TRBJ1-1	TGTGCCAGCTCACGCGGTGGCTGGATCGCTGAAGCTTTCTTT	CASSRGGWIAEAFF
.	TRBV28	.	TRBJ2-3	TGTGCCAGCAGTTTTCCGAGAGGCTACACAGATACGCAGTATTTT	CASSFPRGYTDTQYF
.	TRBV19	.	TRBJ2-7	TGTGCCAGTAGTATTGGCGTAGGACAGCCAAGCTCCTACGAGCAGTACTTC	CASSIGVGQPSSYEQYF
few	TRBV3-1/TRBV3-2	.	TRBJ1-6	TGTGCCAGCAGCCAAGATAGGAGGGAGAATTCACCCCTCCACTTT	CASSQDRRENSPLHF
.	TRBV9	.	TRBJ2-3	TGTGCCAGCAGCGGTGCGGGGACAGCGTCAGATACGCAGTATTTT	CASSGAGTASDTQYF
.	TRBV5-1	.	TRBJ2-5	TGCGCCAGCAGTCGTTGGGGGGGCCTAGAAGAGACCCAGTACTTC	CASSRWGGLEETQYF
.	TRBV5-5	TRBD1	TRBJ1-2	TGTGCCAGCAGCTCCCGCCCTGGACAGGGAGGCGGCTACACCTTC	CASSSRPGQGGGYTF
once	TRBV19	.	TRBJ1-2	TGTGCCAGTAGTATAGATTCAGTCGCCGCCCCCTACACCTTC	CASSIDSVAAPYTF
.	TRBV6-5	.	TRBJ1-2	TGTGCCAGCAGGCCCAGGGGAGGGTATGGCTACACCTTC	CASRPRGGYGYTF
.	TRBV19	.	TRBJ1-5	TGTGCCAGTAGTATACAGGGGCCTCCTTTTAGCAATCAGCCCCAGCATTTT	CASSIQGPPFSNQPQHF
.	TRBV19	.	TRBJ1-3	TGTGCCAGTAGTATTCGGGGAACTGGAAACACCATATATTTT	CASSIRGTGNTIYF
few	TRBV7-2	.	TRBJ1-1	TGTGCCAGCAGCCAGGGGTTTTCCGGCACTGAAGCTTTCTTT	CASSQGFSGTEAFF
many	TRBV5-4	TRBD2	TRBJ2-5	TGTGCCAGCAGCCCGGAGCGGGGGGGCCGGGAGACCCAGTACTTC	CASSPERGGRETQYF
.	TRBV6-6	.	TRBJ2-3	TGTGCCAGCAGCACTCCCGAGGGCGGGTTTGGAGATACGCAGTATTTT	CASSTPEGGFGDTQYF
.	TRBV2	TRBD1	TRBJ2-6	TGTGCCAGCACAAAGGACAGGGCTGGGGCCAACGTCCTGACTTTC	CASTKDRAGANVLTF
once	TRBV6-4	TRBD2	TRBJ2-1	TGTGCCAGCAGTGACTCGAGCGGGGGAGGTTCCAATGAGCAGTTCTTC	CASSDSSGGGSNEQFF
.	TRBV7-9	TRBD1	TRBJ2-3	TGTGCCAGCAGCCCCTGGACAGGGGGCATAGATACGCAGTATTTT	CASSPWTGGIDTQYF
.	TRBV7-8	TRBD1	TRBJ1-5	TGTGCCAGCAGCACCCGGACAGGGTATCAGCCCCAGCATTTT	CASSTRTGYQPQHF
.	TRBV6-1	TRBD1	TRBJ1-4	TGTGCCAGCAGTGAAGGGGACAGGGGTTTATCCAATGAAAAACTGTTTTTT	CASSEGDRGLSNEKLFF
.	TRBV4-1	TRBD1	TRBJ1-2	TGCGCCAGCAAGGGACAGGGGCACGATGGCTACACCTTC	CASKGQGHDGYTF
.	TRBV2	.	TRBJ2-5	TGTGCCAGCAGTGGCCAGGGGATTGAGACCCAGTACTTC	CASSGQGIETQYF
once	TRBV27	TRBD2	TRBJ2-2	TGTGCCAGCAGTTTAGGCGCGGGGGGATTCACCGGGGAGCTGTTTTTT	CASSLGAGGFTGELFF
.	TRBV28	.	TRBJ1-1	TGTGCCAGCAGTTTATACCAACGAGTGAACACTGAAGCTTTCTTT	CASSLYQRVNTEAFF
once	TRBV3-1/TRBV3-2	TRBD1	TRBJ1-1	TGTGCCAGCAGCCTAGACAGGGCCGCTGAAGCTTTCTTT	CASSLDRAAEAFF
.	TRBV19	.	TRBJ2-2	TGTGCCAGTAGTATAGAGGCTGCGGGGCCAAACACCGGGGAGCTGTTTTTT	CASSIEAAGPNTGELFF
once	TRBV6-5	TRBD2	TRBJ2-5	TGTGCCAGCAGTTTAGCGGGGGGGAAAGAGACCCAGTACTTC	CASSLAGGKETQYF
.	TRBV7-9	TRBD1	TRBJ2-2	TGTGCCAGCAGTTCAACAGGGGGCGCGGACACCGGGGAGCTGTTTTTT	CASSSTGGADTGELFF
once	TRBV5-5	.	TRBJ1-1	TGTGCCAGCAGCTGGGAAACAGGATTTGTTCCCGAAGTTTTCTTT	CASSWETGFVPEVFF
.	TRBV27	.	TRBJ2-2	TGTGCCAGCACCAATGACACTTCTCCATTAACCGGGGAGCTGTTTTTT	CASTNDTSPLTGELFF
.	TRBV2	TRBD1	TRBJ2-7	TGTGCCAGTGGACAGGACTTCTACGAGCAGTACTTC	CASGQDFYEQYF
.	TRBV5-1	.	TRBJ1-1	TGCGCCAGCAGCTTGAGGGACAAAAACACTGAAGCTTTCTTT	CASSLRDKNTEAFF
.	TRBV24-1	.	TRBJ1-1	TGTGCCACCAGTGATTTCAAGGAGGGTTCGGCTTTCTTT	CATSDFKEGSAFF
.	TRBV2	.	TRBJ1-3	TGTGCCAGCCTCGGTCAGGGACTATTAGTGGGAAACACCATATATTTT	CASLGQGLLVGNTIYF
.	TRBV6-1	TRBD2	TRBJ2-1	TGTGCCAGCAGTGAATGGGGACTAGCGGGGATCAATGAGCAGTTCTTC	CASSEWGLAGINEQFF
.	TRBV4-1	TRBD1	TRBJ2-4	TGCGCCAGCAGCCAAGGCCGGGACAGGGGGTCCAAAAACATTCAGTACTTC	CASSQGRDRGSKNIQYF
.	TRBV11-2	.	TRBJ1-1	TGTGCCAGCAGCTCTCTCCAGGGTTCCTTTACTGAAGCTTTCTTT	CASSSLQGSFTEAFF
.	TRBV19	TRBD2	TRBJ2-1	TGTGCCAGCAGGACTAGCGGGGGCCTGGACGGTGAGCAGTTCTTC	CASRTSGGLDGEQFF
.	TRBV27	TRBD1	TRBJ2-7	TGTGCCAGCAGGGAAGGGACAGGGGGCTTTCTACCCTCCTACGAGCAGTACTTC	CASREGTGGFLPSYEQYF
.	TRBV11-2	.	TRBJ2-7	TGTGCCAGCAGCCATTCCGGGTCCCAAAATCTATACGAGCAGTACTTC	CASSHSGSQNLYEQYF
.	TRBV11-2	TRBD2	TRBJ2-1	TGTGCCAGCAGCCCCCCGGGACTAGGCGGGTACAATGAGCAGTTCTTC	CASSPPGLGGYNEQFF
.	TRBV11-2	.	TRBJ1-2	TGTGCCAGCAGCTTAGGTGCCGGGGGAAACTATGGCTACACCTTC	CASSLGAGGNYGYTF
.	TRBV19	.	TRBJ1-5	TGTGCCAGTAGTATACGCCGCGATCAGCCCCAGCATTTT	CASSIRRDQPQHF
.	TRBV2	.	TRBJ1-6	TGTGCCAGCAGTGGGCGACTCCGGGTCGTTGGTAATTCACCCCTCCACTTT	CASSGRLRVVGNSPLHF
.	TRBV2	.	TRBJ2-1	TGTGCCAGCGAGCTACAGAATGAGCAGTTCTTC	CASELQNEQFF
.	TRBV24-1	.	TRBJ2-3	TGTGCCACCAGTGACGCGATCACAGATACGCAGTATTTT	CATSDAITDTQYF
.	TRBV19	.	TRBJ1-6	TGTGCCAGTAGTATAGTTGGAGATTCACCCCTCCACTTT	CASSIVGDSPLHF